This T cell receptor (beta chain) was documented in a study of blood T cell repertoires in COVID-19. As to this clone: The same CDR3 also results from other DNA sequences found in this sample.

Germline CDR1 and CDR2: LGHDT and YNNKEL (reference sequence). The J segment lost 7 bases and the V segment lost 3 bases, leaving 4 bases of the junction unmatched. The CDR3 consists of 14 residues. Original handling: Amplification from reference gene primers served as the basis for estimated nucleated cell counts. The repertoire was sequenced with immunoSEQ multiplex PCR; TCRdb's copy has only in-frame clones and lacks some. V and J calls and clone size are copied from that table; D and trimming were computed from the DNA. This table holds 330,000 or so clones, roughly 90% found once. Sequenced input: PBMCs or T cells enriched from blood (not recorded which). The TCR comes from a woman under 40 who had recovered from COVID-19. The rearrangement links TRBV3-1 (or the pseudogene TRBV3-2) to TRBJ1-2, with 11 bases aligning to TRBD1. As DNA, the CDR3 is TGTGCCAGCAGCCAGGACAGGGGGCGGGGTGGCTACACCTTC. Translated: CASSQDRGRGGYTF.